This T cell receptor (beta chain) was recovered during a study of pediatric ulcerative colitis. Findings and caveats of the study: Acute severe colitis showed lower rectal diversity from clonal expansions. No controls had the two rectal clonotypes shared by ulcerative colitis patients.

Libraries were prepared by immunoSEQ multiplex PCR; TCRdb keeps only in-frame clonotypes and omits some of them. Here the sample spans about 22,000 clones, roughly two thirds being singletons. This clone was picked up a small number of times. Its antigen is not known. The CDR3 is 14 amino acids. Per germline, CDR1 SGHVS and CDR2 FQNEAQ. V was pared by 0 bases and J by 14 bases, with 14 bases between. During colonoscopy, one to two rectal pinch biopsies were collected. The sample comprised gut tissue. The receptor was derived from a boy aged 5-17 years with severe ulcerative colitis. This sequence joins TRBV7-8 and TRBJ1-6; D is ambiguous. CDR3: CASSLAKTVGSLHF. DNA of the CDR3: TGTGCCAGCAGCTTAGCTAAGACGGTGGGTTCCCTCCACTTT.